A selection of T cell receptor beta chains follows, all from one sample in a study of shared clonotypes between healthy human individuals. The repertoire was sequenced with immunoSEQ multiplex PCR; TCRdb's copy has only in-frame clones and lacks some. The sample lists about 470,000 clones, roughly 77% occurring once. The sample taken for sequencing was PBMCs. These receptors were taken from a middle-aged woman in good health. Some clones in this sample may be carry-over from other donors' samples. The conserved cysteine and the conserved F or W are not part of the CDR3 here.

v_call,cdr3_aa
TRBV19,ASSIVPNREQY
TRBV7-9,ASSPSPGTSGSYEQY
TRBV5-1,ASSPEVARTEFDEQY
TRBV5-4,ASSRPQTSSYEQY
TRBV10-3,AISNTGIDGYT
TRBV7-9,ASSHHLRGNTEAF
TRBV6-4,ARQDRLNTGELF
TRBV27,ASSFYGLAEDTGELF
TRBV19,ASSIVYRDRDEQF
TRBV5-1,ASSLGRASYEQY
TRBV7-3,ASSISTSVGGELF
TRBV30,AWTPGGETQY
TRBV30,AGSRDRVYEQY
TRBV6-1,ASSELAGADTQY
TRBV19,ASSPRGAGGELF
TRBV7-2,ASSAPDRKQETQY
TRBV5-1,ASSLGDEQY
TRBV9,ASSFHGTSGSDEQF
TRBV2,ASTRDGSSYEQY
TRBV29-1,SVERDPNTEAF